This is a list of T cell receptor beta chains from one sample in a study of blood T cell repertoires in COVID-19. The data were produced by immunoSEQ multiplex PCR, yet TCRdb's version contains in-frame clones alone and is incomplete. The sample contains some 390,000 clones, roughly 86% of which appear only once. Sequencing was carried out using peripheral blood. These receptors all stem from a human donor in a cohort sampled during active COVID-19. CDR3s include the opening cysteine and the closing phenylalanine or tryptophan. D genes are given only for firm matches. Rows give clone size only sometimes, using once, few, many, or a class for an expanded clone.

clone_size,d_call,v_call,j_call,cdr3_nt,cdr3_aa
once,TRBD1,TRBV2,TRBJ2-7,TGTGCCAGCAGCCCCCTTCGACAGGGACAACCAAGAACCTACGAGCAGTACTTC,CASSPLRQGQPRTYEQYF
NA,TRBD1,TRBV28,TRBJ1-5,TGTGCCAGCAGTCTGGGGACAGGTTTATCGTCGGGTCAGCCCCAGCATTTT,CASSLGTGLSSGQPQHF
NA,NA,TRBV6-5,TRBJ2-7,TGTGCCAGCAGAGCACGACGGCGGAACTACGAGCAGTACTTC,CASRARRRNYEQYF
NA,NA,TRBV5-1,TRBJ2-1,TGCGCCAGCAGGCCCGACACCCTCGGCGATGAGCAGTTCTTC,CASRPDTLGDEQFF
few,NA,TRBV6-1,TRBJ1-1,TGTGCCAGCAGTGAAGCTTATTTCCAGACTAAGAACACTGAAGCTTTCTTT,CASSEAYFQTKNTEAFF
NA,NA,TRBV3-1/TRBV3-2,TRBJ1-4,TGTGCCAGCAGCCAACCTCCGTCTAATGAAAAACTGTTTTTT,CASSQPPSNEKLFF
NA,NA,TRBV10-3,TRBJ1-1,TGTGCCATCAGTGACCCCGGGAAGGTCATCATGAACACTGAAGCTTTCTTT,CAISDPGKVIMNTEAFF
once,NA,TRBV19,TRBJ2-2,TGTGCCAGTAGTATTAAACAGGGCTATCCCGGGGAGCTGTTTTTT,CASSIKQGYPGELFF
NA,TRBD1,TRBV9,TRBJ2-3,TGTGCCAGCAGCGTAGATGTAGGGACAGACCCAGATACGCAGTATTTT,CASSVDVGTDPDTQYF
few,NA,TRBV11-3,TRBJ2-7,TGTGCCAGCAGCTTAGATTACGGGGACGAGCAGTACTTC,CASSLDYGDEQYF
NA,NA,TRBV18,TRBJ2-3,TGTGCCAGCTCACCCAAAGGGGGAAATACGCAGTATTTT,CASSPKGGNTQYF
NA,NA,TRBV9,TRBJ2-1,TGTGCCAGCAGCTCACACGCTCGGAGATATGAGCAGTTCTTC,CASSSHARRYEQFF
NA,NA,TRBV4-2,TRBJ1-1,TGTGCCAGCAGCCAAGGCGTTGAAGCTTTCTTT,CASSQGVEAFF
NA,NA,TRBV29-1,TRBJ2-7,TGCAGCGTTGACGGGGGTTACGAGCAGTACTTC,CSVDGGYEQYF
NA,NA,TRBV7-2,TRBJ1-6,TGTGCCAGCGCGAGCGGGGTGGTCGGGTCACCCCTCCACTTT,CASASGVVGSPLHF
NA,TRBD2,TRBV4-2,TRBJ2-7,TGTGCCAGCAGCCAAGAGCATTCGGGAGGAACCTACGAGCAGTACTTC,CASSQEHSGGTYEQYF
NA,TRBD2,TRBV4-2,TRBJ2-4,TGTGCCAGCAGCCACCTAGCGGGAGAGCCAAACATTCAGTACTTC,CASSHLAGEPNIQYF
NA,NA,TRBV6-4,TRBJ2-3,TGTGCCAGCAGTGCTAAGGGGGGCACAGATACGCAGTATTTT,CASSAKGGTDTQYF
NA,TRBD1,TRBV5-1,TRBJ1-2,TGCGCCAGCAGCTTGGAGGGGGCGGGGTATGGCTACACCTTC,CASSLEGAGYGYTF
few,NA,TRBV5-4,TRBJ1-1,TGTGCCAGCAGCTTGGCCGGGTTAAGCACTGAAGCTTTCTTT,CASSLAGLSTEAFF
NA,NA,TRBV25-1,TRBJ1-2,TGTGCCAGCAGTGAAGAGACAGCCTATGGCTACACCTTC,CASSEETAYGYTF
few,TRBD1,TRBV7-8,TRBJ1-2,TGTGCCAGCAGCTCCCGGGACAGGGGATACACCTTC,CASSSRDRGYTF
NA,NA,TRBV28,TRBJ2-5,TGTGCCAGCAGTTTATATGTCCAGGTACAAGAGACCCAGTACTTC,CASSLYVQVQETQYF
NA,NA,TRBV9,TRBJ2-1,TGTGCCAGCAGCTATGACGGGTCCTACAATGAGCAGTTCTTC,CASSYDGSYNEQFF
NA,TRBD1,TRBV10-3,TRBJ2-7,TGTGCCATCAGTGCCAGACAGGGGGATTACGAGCAGTACTTC,CAISARQGDYEQYF
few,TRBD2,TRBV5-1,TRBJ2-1,TGCGCCAGCAGCTTGGATTTTGCGGGAGGGTCGAACAATGAGCAGTTCTTC,CASSLDFAGGSNNEQFF
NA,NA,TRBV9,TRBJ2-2,TGTGCCAGCAGCGGTAGTTTCGCCGCGGGGGAGCTGTTTTTT,CASSGSFAAGELFF
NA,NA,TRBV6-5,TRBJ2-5,TGTGCCAGCAGTCCGAGGCCCGGGGAGACCCAGTACTTC,CASSPRPGETQYF
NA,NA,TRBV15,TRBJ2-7,TGTGCCACCAGCATCCCCCAGGCCGACCCCTACGAGCAGTACTTC,CATSIPQADPYEQYF
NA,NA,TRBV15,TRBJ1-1,TGTGCCACCAGCAGAGAACCTCCGGGAGACACTGAAGCTTTCTTT,CATSREPPGDTEAFF
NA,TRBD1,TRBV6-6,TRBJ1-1,TGTGCCAGCATCCACCAGGGGGGCACTGAAGCTTTCTTT,CASIHQGGTEAFF
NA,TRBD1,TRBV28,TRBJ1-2,TGTGCCAGCAGCCCCCCTCGGGACAGGACCTATGGCTACACCTTC,CASSPPRDRTYGYTF
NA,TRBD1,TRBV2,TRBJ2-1,TGTGCCAGCACGGGACAGGGCTCCTACAATGAGCAGTTCTTC,CASTGQGSYNEQFF
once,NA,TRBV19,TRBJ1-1,TGTGCCAGTAGGGGGACATACAACACTGAAGCTTTCTTT,CASRGTYNTEAFF
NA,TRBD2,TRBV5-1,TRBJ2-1,TGCGCCAGCAGCTGGGGGACTAGCGGCGATGAGCAGTTCTTC,CASSWGTSGDEQFF
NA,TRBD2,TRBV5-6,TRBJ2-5,TGTGCCAGCAGCTCCGGGACTAGCGGGAGGACCCAGTACTTC,CASSSGTSGRTQYF
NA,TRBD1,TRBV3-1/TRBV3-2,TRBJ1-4,TGTGCCAGCGGACAGGGGGACGAAAAACTGTTTTTT,CASGQGDEKLFF
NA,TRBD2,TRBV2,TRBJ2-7,TGTGCCAGCAGTGTGCGGGGGGCCGCCAGCGAGCAGTACTTC,CASSVRGAASEQYF
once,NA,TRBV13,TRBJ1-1,TGTGCCAGCAGAGAAAACCACGAAGGGGCTGAAGCTTTCTTT,CASRENHEGAEAFF
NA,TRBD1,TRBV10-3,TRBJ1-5,TGTGCCATCAGTGACGTACAGGGGAAGGTTCAGCCCCAGCATTTT,CAISDVQGKVQPQHF
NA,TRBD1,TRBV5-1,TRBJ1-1,TGCGCCAGCAGCTTGGCAGGACAGGGGGAAAACACTGAAGCTTTCTTT,CASSLAGQGENTEAFF
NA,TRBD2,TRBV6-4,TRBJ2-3,TGTGCCAGGTCGTCCGGAGCGGGGTTCACAGATACGCAGTATTTT,CARSSGAGFTDTQYF
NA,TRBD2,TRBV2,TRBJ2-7,TGTGCCAGCAGTGAAGGGGTACTAGCGGGAAACGAGCAGTACTTC,CASSEGVLAGNEQYF
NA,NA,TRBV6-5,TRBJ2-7,TGTGCCAGCAGTTACTCGGGGGCTTCAGTCTACGAGCAGTACTTC,CASSYSGASVYEQYF
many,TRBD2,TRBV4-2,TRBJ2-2,TGTGCCAGCAGCCAAGATAGGGGGGCGGGAGGTTACACCGGGGAGCTGTTTTTT,CASSQDRGAGGYTGELFF
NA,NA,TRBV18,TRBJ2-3,TGTGCCAGCTCACAGGAGGCTACGCAGTATTTT,CASSQEATQYF
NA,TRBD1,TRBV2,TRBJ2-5,TGTGCCAGCAGAGAGGACAGGCTAAAAGAGACCCAGTACTTC,CASREDRLKETQYF
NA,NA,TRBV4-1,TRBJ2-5,TGCGCCAGCAGCCAAGGGGTGGGGGCGTTAGAGACCCAGTACTTC,CASSQGVGALETQYF
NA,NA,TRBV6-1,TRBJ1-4,TGTGCCAGCAGTGAAGAAACAGATAATGAAAAACTGTTTTTT,CASSEETDNEKLFF
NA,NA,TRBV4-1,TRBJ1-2,TGCGCCAGCAGCCCCAGACAGGCTAACTATGGCTACACCTTC,CASSPRQANYGYTF
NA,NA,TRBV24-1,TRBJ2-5,TGTGCCACCAGTGATTATCATCCAGCGGGCGGTAGAGAGACCCAGTACTTC,CATSDYHPAGGRETQYF
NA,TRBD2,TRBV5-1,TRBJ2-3,TGCGCCAGCAGCTTGGGCGGGAGTAGAGATACGCAGTATTTT,CASSLGGSRDTQYF
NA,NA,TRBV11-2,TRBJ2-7,TGTGCCAGCGGTCTCTGGCAGGGTCGCTACGAGCAGTACTTC,CASGLWQGRYEQYF
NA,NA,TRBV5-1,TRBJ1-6,TGCGCCAGCAGCTTGCTTCGGGAGAATTCACCCCTCCACTTT,CASSLLRENSPLHF
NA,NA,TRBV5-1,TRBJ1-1,TGCGCCAGCAGCATTGGAAGTCGGGGGAGTAGTGGAGCTTTCTTT,CASSIGSRGSSGAFF